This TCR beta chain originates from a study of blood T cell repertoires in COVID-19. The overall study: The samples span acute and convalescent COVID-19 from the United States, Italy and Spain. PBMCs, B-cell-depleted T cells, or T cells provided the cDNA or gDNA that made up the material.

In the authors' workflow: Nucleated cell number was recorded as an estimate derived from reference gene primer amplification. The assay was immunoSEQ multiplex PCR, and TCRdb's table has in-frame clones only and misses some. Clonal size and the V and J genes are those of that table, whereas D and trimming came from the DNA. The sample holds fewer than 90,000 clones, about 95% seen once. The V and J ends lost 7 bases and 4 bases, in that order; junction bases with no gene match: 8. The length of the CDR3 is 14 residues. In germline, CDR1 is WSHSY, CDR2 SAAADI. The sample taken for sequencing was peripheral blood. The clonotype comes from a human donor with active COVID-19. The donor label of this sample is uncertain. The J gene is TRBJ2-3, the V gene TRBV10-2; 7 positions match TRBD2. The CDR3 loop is CASTLSGWADTQYF. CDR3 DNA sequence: TGCGCCAGCACCCTTAGCGGGTGGGCAGATACGCAGTATTTT.